The 21 T cell receptor beta chains presented below share a single source sample, sequenced in a study of blood T cell repertoires in COVID-19. Sequencing was performed with immunoSEQ multiplex PCR; in TCRdb, only in-frame clones are kept and a portion is missing. The sample yields under 500,000 clones, about 85% seen once. Specimen: PBMCs or T cells enriched from blood (not recorded which). The receptors derive from a young woman with acute COVID-19.

This chain uses TRBV5-5 with TRBJ2-1, with 13 positions matching TRBD2. V lost 4 bases, J lost 4 bases, and 5 bases stayed unmatched. CDR3 length equals 16 residues. Germline loops: CDR1 SGHKS, CDR2 YYEKEE (reference sequence). DNA of the CDR3: TGTGCCAGCAGCCGGACTAGCGGGAGTCTGTACAATGAGCAGTTCTTC. Protein product: CASSRTSGSLYNEQFF.

The rearrangement links TRBV28 to TRBJ2-7, with D tentatively TRBD1 (6 bases). This CDR3 spans 18 amino acids. With 3 bases removed from V and 9 bases from J, the gap between germline ends came to 30 bases. Germline V gene sequence: CDR1 MDHEN, CDR2 SYDVKM. As DNA, the CDR3 is TGTGCCAGCAGTTTCAGACAGGTGACATTCTACGATGGAAGCCGGCAGTACTTC. Amino acid sequence: CASSFRQVTFYDGSRQYF. Drawing the rest from reference TRBV28 and TRBJ2-7, the complete variable domain is DVKVTQSSRYLVKRTGEKVFLECVQDMDHENMFWYRQDPGLGLRLIYFSYDVKMKEKGDIPEGYSVSREKKERFSLILESASTNQTSMYLCASSFRQVTFYDGSRQYFGPGTRLTVT.

J is TRBJ1-1 and V is TRBV20-1; no firm D call. V dropped 3 bases and J dropped 6 bases, with 8 bases sitting between them. The germline gives CDR1 DFQATT, CDR2 SNEGSKA (reference sequence). CDR3 length: 11 amino acids. The CDR3 reads CSARRVAEAFF. The CDR3, as DNA: TGCAGTGCTAGGAGAGTGGCTGAAGCTTTCTTT.

This sequence joins TRBV3-1 (or the pseudogene TRBV3-2) and TRBJ1-3; tentatively, D is TRBD1 (5 bases). This CDR3 is built from 16 residues. Trimming shortened V by 0 bases and J by 0 bases, and 9 bases separated the two germline ends. Per the germline V gene, CDR1 is LGHDT and CDR2 is YNNKEL (reference sequence). CDR3 in amino acids: CASSQDRGTSGNTIYF. CDR3 sequence (DNA): TGTGCCAGCAGCCAAGATCGGGGGACCTCTGGAAACACCATATATTTT.

The chain employs TRBV11-2 and TRBJ2-2; unclear D gene. The CDR3 consists of 13 residues. CDR1 is SGHAT and CDR2 is FQNNGV in the germline V gene. V shed 5 bases and J shed 6 bases, with 10 bases lying between them. This CDR3 is CASSRTRAGELFF. The CDR3, as DNA: TGTGCCAGCAGCCGCACCCGGGCCGGGGAGCTGTTTTTT. The variable domain in full, with the rest retrieved from reference TRBV11-2 and TRBJ2-2, is EAGVAQSPRYKIIEKRQSVAFWCNPISGHATLYWYQQILGQGPKLLIQFQNNGVVDDSQLPKDRFSAERLKGVDSTLKIQPAKLEDSAVYLCASSRTRAGELFFGEGSRLTVL.

The V and J genes are TRBV27 and TRBJ2-7; 12 bases align to TRBD2. Trimming cost V 4 bases and J 4 bases; bases outside gene matches: 17. The CDR3 is 19 residues long. CDR1 is MNHEY and CDR2 is SMNVEV in the germline V gene (reference sequence). The CDR3 loop reads CASSSRPPLAGGKEYEQYF. For the CDR3, the DNA is TGTGCCAGCAGTTCCCGCCCCCCACTAGCGGGAGGAAAGGAATACGAGCAGTACTTC.

The V call is TRBV25-1, the J call TRBJ1-1, with a possible D match to TRBD1 (5 bases). Trimming took 10 bases from V and 10 from J, leaving 19 bases between them. CDR3 length: 12 amino acids. CDR1 and CDR2 (germline): MGHDK, SYGVNS. The CDR3 region is CATKDGRRGAFF. CDR3 sequence (DNA): TGTGCCACAAAGGACGGTCGAAGGGGAGCTTTCTTT.

This chain links TRBV30 with TRBJ1-4; a weak D match, TRBD1 (6 bases). The length of the CDR3 is 14 residues. The V and J ends lost 2 bases and 3 bases respectively, with 10 bases between them. Germline-derived CDR1 and CDR2 are GTSNPN and SVGIG (reference sequence). The DNA of the CDR3 is TGTGCCTGGAGTTCAGGGACATCTAATGAAAAACTGTTTTTT. Encoded protein: CAWSSGTSNEKLFF.

Concerning this clone: Other DNA variants within this sample encode the same CDR3. V gene TRBV19 combines with J gene TRBJ2-2, with 11 bases fitting TRBD2. The germline V gene has CDR1 LNHDA and CDR2 SQIVND (reference sequence). The CDR3 runs 15 residues. V lost 4 bases and J lost 2; bases outside the gene matches: 0. The CDR3 coding sequence is TGTGCCAGTAGTAGACTAGCGGGAAACACCGGGGAGCTGTTTTTT. Translating gives CASSRLAGNTGELFF.

The chain recombines TRBV30 with TRBJ2-7; no definite D call. Germline V gene sequence: CDR1 GTSNPN, CDR2 SVGIG (reference sequence). The CDR3 extends over 12 amino acids. V gave up 4 bases and J gave up 3 bases, with 10 bases separating them. The CDR3 sequence: CAWIRTGYEQYF. The CDR3 DNA is TGTGCCTGGATTCGTACGGGCTACGAGCAGTACTTC.

The rearrangement joins TRBV29-1 to TRBJ2-7; TRBD2 matches 10 bases. The germline gives CDR1 SQVTM, CDR2 ANQGSEA. With V trimmed by 4 bases and J by 5 bases, 20 bases remained unmatched. The CDR3 sequence is 18 residues long. The CDR3 protein is CSVVGKRQSSGRSDEQYF. CDR3 nucleotide sequence: TGCAGCGTTGTCGGTAAAAGGCAATCTAGCGGGAGAAGTGACGAGCAGTACTTC.

The J gene is TRBJ2-7, the V gene TRBV19; possibly TRBD2 for D (6 bases). V gave up 5 bases and J gave up 2 bases, with 10 bases separating them. Germline assignment: CDR1 LNHDA and CDR2 SQIVND (reference sequence). There are 13 residues in the CDR3. The CDR3 spells CASSLALTYEQYF. The CDR3 bases are TGTGCCAGTAGTCTAGCGTTAACCTACGAGCAGTACTTC.

V gene TRBV3-1 (or the pseudogene TRBV3-2) combines with J gene TRBJ1-3, with TRBD1 matching over 7 bases. The CDR3 is 17 amino acids. With V trimmed by 0 bases and J by 0 bases, 5 bases remained unmatched. Germline loops: CDR1 LGHDT, CDR2 YNNKEL (reference sequence). This chain's CDR3 is CASSQDLQGDSGNTIYF. The DNA for the CDR3 is TGTGCCAGCAGCCAAGATCTTCAGGGGGACTCTGGAAACACCATATATTTT.

This clone was seen a single time. CDR3 in amino acids: CASSGTSILGEAFF. The CDR3 region has the DNA TGTGCCAGCAGCGGGACATCTATTCTGGGTGAAGCTTTCTTT. This chain connects TRBV27 to TRBJ1-1; D is perhaps TRBD1 (6 bases). The germline V gene has CDR1 MNHEY and CDR2 SMNVEV (reference sequence). Trimming shortened V by 6 bases and J by 7 bases, and 18 bases separated the two germline ends. This CDR3 is built from 14 residues.

The rearrangement uses TRBV5-1 and TRBJ1-3, with D tentatively TRBD1 (6 bases). V was shortened by 3 bases and J by 0 bases, with 10 bases between the two germline ends. The length of the CDR3 is 15 residues. Germline V gives CDR1 SGHRS, CDR2 YFSETQ. This CDR3 reads CASSSDSTSGNTIYF. As DNA, the CDR3 is TGCGCCAGCAGCTCGGACAGCACCTCTGGAAACACCATATATTTT.

J is TRBJ2-6 and V is TRBV7-9; a possible D gene is TRBD1 (5 bases). Germline loops: CDR1 SEHNR, CDR2 FQNEAQ (reference sequence). CDR3 size: 13 residues. Trimming cost V 11 bases and J 0 bases, with 8 bases left between them. The chain's CDR3 is CASQGSGANVLTF. For the CDR3, the DNA is TGTGCCTCCCAGGGCTCTGGGGCCAACGTCCTGACTTTC. The full variable domain, with the rest looked up from reference TRBV7-9 and TRBJ2-6, is DTGVSQNPRHKITKRGQNVTFRCDPISEHNRLYWYRQTLGQGPEFLTYFQNEAQLEKSRLLSDRFSAERPKGSFSTLEIQRTEQGDSAMYLCASQGSGANVLTFGAGSRLTVL.

The chain uses TRBV29-1 and TRBJ1-5; 10 nucleotides line up with TRBD1. Germline-derived CDR1 and CDR2 are SQVTM and ANQGSEA. CDR3 length: 15 amino acids. Unmatched junction bases numbered 8, after V lost 2 bases and J lost 7 bases. CDR3 nucleotides: TGCAGCGTTGAACGAGGGACAGGGGCCGGCCAGCCCCAGCATTTT. It yields the protein CSVERGTGAGQPQHF.

The gene calls are TRBV5-1 and TRBJ2-1; 10 bases fit TRBD2. The trim removed 3 bases at V and 7 bases at J, leaving 13 bases unmatched. CDR3 length equals 17 residues. Germline V gene data show CDR1 as SGHRS and CDR2 as YFSETQ. CDR3 sequence reads: CASSSALLAGEVNEQFF. The CDR3 bases are TGCGCCAGCAGCTCGGCACTCCTAGCGGGAGAGGTAAATGAGCAGTTCTTC.

The chain joins TRBV27 to TRBJ2-3; TRBD2 matches 11 bases. The J segment lost 4 bases and the V segment lost 6 bases, leaving 3 bases of the junction unmatched. CDR1 MNHEY and CDR2 SMNVEV come from the germline V gene (reference sequence). This CDR3 comprises 14 residues. The CDR3 loop is CASSFSGRADTQYF. For the CDR3, the DNA is TGTGCCAGCAGCTTTAGCGGGAGGGCAGATACGCAGTATTTT.

The rearrangement links TRBV19 to TRBJ1-1, with D hard to call. This CDR3 is 14 amino acids long. Trimming pared 5 bases from V and 3 bases from J, leaving 13 bases between. CDR1 and CDR2 (germline): LNHDA, SQIVND (reference sequence). The CDR3 sequence: CASSPRLGDTEAFF. The CDR3 nucleotides are TGTGCCAGTAGTCCCCGGTTGGGAGACACTGAAGCTTTCTTT.

This sequence joins TRBV7-9 and TRBJ1-5; D is unresolved. V was cut by 5 bases and J by 2 bases, with 7 bases left in between. The germline gives CDR1 SEHNR, CDR2 FQNEAQ (reference sequence). This CDR3 has 13 residues. The chain's CDR3 is CASSIGGNQPQHF. As DNA, the CDR3 is TGTGCCAGCAGCATAGGAGGCAATCAGCCCCAGCATTTT.